The sequence of this T cell receptor beta chain was determined in a study of blood T cell repertoires in COVID-19. Authors' data handling: Amplification of reference gene primers provided the estimated nucleated cell counts. The table came from immunoSEQ multiplex PCR; TCRdb's copy has only in-frame clones and leaves some out. V, J and clone size are those of that table, while D and trimming were read from the DNA. The sample yields a few hundred thousand clones, around 88% seen once. Participants came from some 26 US areas, aged about 18 to 95 years. Assignments of participants to cohorts depended upon their own reported clinical history. Individuals in the exposed group had encountered a COVID-19 case within 2 weeks preceding study entry. The sample comprised PBMCs or T cells enriched from blood (not recorded which). The sequence was obtained from a woman aged 30 to 39 who had been exposed to COVID-19.

In DNA form, the CDR3 reads TGTGCCAGCAGTGAATTAGGAAGGAGGGGTGAAGCTTTCTTT. Protein: CASSELGRRGEAFF. V gene TRBV6-1 combines with J gene TRBJ1-1, with D tentatively TRBD1 (5 bases). Germline CDR1 and CDR2: MNHNS and SASEGT. The CDR3 length is 14 residues. The ends were cut back, 2 bases at V and 7 bases at J, with 14 bases in the middle.